A single sample gave rise to the 30 T cell receptor beta chains below, sequenced in a study of cytomegalovirus exposure and HLA in healthy donors. Clones were read by immunoSEQ multiplex PCR, and TCRdb kept only the in-frame ones, dropping some. This table holds 100,000 to 130,000 clones, about 85% found once. Sequencing was done on a sample of PBMCs. The receptor source for this set is a woman under 30 in good health and CMV-seronegative.

This clone was recorded a few times. The chain carries TRBV7-9 and TRBJ2-7; TRBD1 matches at 8 bases. This CDR3 contains 14 residues. The V and J ends lost 4 bases and 3 bases, in that order; junction bases with no gene match: 5. Per germline, CDR1 SEHNR and CDR2 FQNEAQ (reference sequence). The CDR3 DNA follows: TGTGCCAGCAGCTATCCGGGACAGGACTACGAGCAGTACTTC. Its protein is CASSYPGQDYEQYF. The full variable domain, with the rest looked up from reference TRBV7-9 and TRBJ2-7, is DTGVSQNPRHKITKRGQNVTFRCDPISEHNRLYWYRQTLGQGPEFLTYFQNEAQLEKSRLLSDRFSAERPKGSFSTLEIQRTEQGDSAMYLCASSYPGQDYEQYFGPGTRLTVT.

The rearrangement links TRBV19 to TRBJ1-5; D call uncertain. The CDR3 runs 15 residues. Germline lookup yields CDR1 LNHDA and CDR2 SQIVND (reference sequence). Trimming pared 9 bases from V and 0 bases from J, leaving 15 bases between. Written as DNA, the CDR3 is TGTGCCAGCTCTATTGGGCGCAATAGCAATCAGCCCCAGCATTTT. It encodes CASSIGRNSNQPQHF.

This chain uses TRBV6-4 with TRBJ2-5, with 9 positions matching TRBD1. The CDR3 consists of 20 residues. V was pared by 2 bases and J by 4 bases, with 20 bases of the junction left unmatched. Germline CDR1 and CDR2: MRHNA and SNTAGT. The chain's CDR3 is CASSDQPGQGSPGRPETQYF. In DNA form, the CDR3 reads TGTGCCAGCAGTGACCAACCGGGACAGGGATCCCCGGGTCGGCCAGAGACCCAGTACTTC.

V usage is TRBV27 and J usage is TRBJ1-6; D is possibly TRBD1 (5 bases). The CDR3 runs to 14 residues. Trimming stripped 4 bases from V and 6 bases from J, with 10 bases between. Germline CDR1 is MNHEY and CDR2 is SMNVEV (reference sequence). The CDR3 here is CASSWGGTNSPLHF. Written as DNA, the CDR3 is TGTGCCAGCAGTTGGGGCGGGACTAATTCACCCCTCCACTTT.

V usage is TRBV6-4 and J usage is TRBJ1-5; D is unclear. Germline V gene lookup returns CDR1 MRHNA and CDR2 SNTAGT. The V and J ends lost 11 bases and 9 bases respectively, with 8 bases between them. The CDR3 sequence is 9 residues long. The CDR3 sequence: CAGVTPQHF. The CDR3 nucleotides are TGTGCCGGAGTAACGCCCCAGCATTTT.

V usage is TRBV25-1 and J usage is TRBJ2-3; the match to TRBD1 covers 9 bases. Per germline, CDR1 MGHDK and CDR2 SYGVNS. The junction had 5 bases not matched to a gene; V was cut back by 4 bases and J by 6 bases. The CDR3 extends over 14 amino acids. The DNA for the CDR3 is TGTGCCAGCAGTGGGGGACAGGGACCGGATACGCAGTATTTT. Translation: CASSGGQGPDTQYF.

V gene TRBV27 combines with J gene TRBJ1-2, with D perhaps matching TRBD1 (6 bases). V was trimmed by 6 bases and J by 3 bases, leaving 11 bases between them. The germline V gene encodes CDR1 MNHEY and CDR2 SMNVEV (reference sequence). The CDR3 totals 13 residues. In DNA form, the CDR3 reads TGTGCCAGCAGCTCCAAGGGGGACTATGGCTACACCTTC. Protein product: CASSSKGDYGYTF.

As to this clone: This same CDR3 is encoded by further DNA sequences in the sample. The chain recombines TRBV2 with TRBJ2-2, with TRBD2 identical over 7 bases. The CDR3 runs to 14 residues. CDR1 SNHLY and CDR2 FYNNEI come from the germline V gene. V dropped 6 bases and J dropped 2; count of bases not matched to a gene: 3. The CDR3 region is CASRGGGNTGELFF. The CDR3 DNA reads as TGTGCCAGCAGGGGCGGGGGTAACACCGGGGAGCTGTTTTTT.

The gene calls are TRBV30 and TRBJ2-1; D uncertain. In germline, CDR1 is GTSNPN, CDR2 SVGIG (reference sequence). The CDR3 loop spans 13 amino acids. Trimming pared 7 bases from V and 6 bases from J, leaving 16 bases between. The CDR3, as DNA: TGTGCCTTGAATCCTCTACCATCCAATGAGCAGTTCTTC. Its translation: CALNPLPSNEQFF. Supplemented by reference TRBV30 and TRBJ2-1, the full variable domain reads SQTIHQWPATLVQPVGSPLSLECTVEGTSNPNLYWYRQAAGRGLQLLFYSVGIGQISSEVPQNLSASRPQDRQFILSSKKLLLSDSGFYLCALNPLPSNEQFFGPGTRLTVL.

V usage is TRBV7-6 and J usage is TRBJ2-7; TRBD2 aligns across 8 bases. Germline V gene sequence: CDR1 SGHVS, CDR2 FNYEAQ. This CDR3 is 15 amino acids long. The trim removed 1 base at V and 1 base at J, leaving 3 bases unmatched. The CDR3 nucleotides read TGTGCCAGCAGCTTAGAGCGGGGGCGATCCTACGAGCAGTACTTC. Amino acid sequence: CASSLERGRSYEQYF.

The chain recombines TRBV5-6 with TRBJ2-7, with TRBD2 as a possible D gene (5 bases). The CDR3 sequence is 16 residues long. CDR1 and CDR2 from the germline V gene are SGHDT and YYEEEE. Trimming cost V 2 bases and J 2 bases, with 17 bases left between them. The CDR3 nucleotides are TGTGCCAGCAGCTTCGCCCCTGCGGGTCCCCCCTACGAGCAGTACTTC. Its protein is CASSFAPAGPPYEQYF.

This chain links TRBV5-4 with TRBJ1-4, with 8 bases that match TRBD1. This CDR3 contains 17 residues. Trimming removed 1 base from V and 5 bases from J; junction bases left unmatched: 10. The germline V gene encodes CDR1 SGHNT and CDR2 YYREEE (reference sequence). The CDR3 nucleotides are TGTGCCAGCAGCTTGACCCTAATACAGGGGGAGAATGAAAAACTGTTTTTT. It yields the protein CASSLTLIQGENEKLFF.

The chain joins TRBV4-1 to TRBJ2-3, with TRBD2 matching 11 bases. The CDR3 is 19 residues long. Germline V gene data show CDR1 as MGHRA and CDR2 as YSYEKL. J lost 2 bases, V lost 3 bases, and 13 bases had no gene match. This CDR3 reads CASSHAYRGTSGNTDTQYF. The CDR3 region has the DNA TGCGCCAGCAGCCACGCATATCGTGGGACTAGCGGTAACACAGATACGCAGTATTTT.

V is TRBV9 and J is TRBJ1-5; 10 bases map to TRBD1. J lost 0 bases, V lost 4 bases, and 19 bases had no gene match. Per germline, CDR1 SGDLS and CDR2 YYNGEE. The CDR3 consists of 21 residues. The CDR3 sequence: CASSPRWVEGQGYYSNQPQHF. CDR3 nucleotide sequence: TGTGCCAGCAGCCCACGATGGGTTGAGGGACAGGGGTATTATAGCAATCAGCCCCAGCATTTT.

This chain connects TRBV7-7 to TRBJ2-2; possibly TRBD2 for D (6 bases). Germline CDR1 and CDR2: SSHAT and FNYEAQ (reference sequence). The ends were cut back, 5 bases at V and 4 bases at J, with 11 bases in the middle. The CDR3 is 14 residues long. Written as DNA, the CDR3 is TGTGCCAGCAGCCCTTTTAGCGGCACCGGGGAGCTGTTTTTT. As protein: CASSPFSGTGELFF. Variable domain in full (rest from reference TRBV7-7 and TRBJ2-2): GAGVSQSPRYKVTKRGQDVTLRCDPISSHATLYWYQQALGQGPEFLTYFNYEAQPDKSGLPSDRFSAERPEGSISTLTIQRTEQRDSAMYRCASSPFSGTGELFFGEGSRLTVL.

Here the CDR3 DNA reads TGTGCCAGCAGCTTAGCTACCGGGGACAGGGGGCGTGAGCAGTACTTC. It yields the protein CASSLATGDRGREQYF. The gene calls are TRBV7-6 and TRBJ2-7; 12 bases match TRBD1. The germline V gene encodes CDR1 SGHVS and CDR2 FNYEAQ. V lost 0 bases, J lost 7 bases, and 7 bases stayed unmatched. This CDR3 spans 16 amino acids. Full variable domain (missing parts from reference TRBV7-6 and TRBJ2-7): GAGVSQSPRYKVTKRGQDVALRCDPISGHVSLYWYRQALGQGPEFLTYFNYEAQQDKSGLPNDRFSAERPEGSISTLTIQRTEQRDSAMYRCASSLATGDRGREQYFGPGTRLTVT.

The chain is built from TRBV6-6 and TRBJ2-3, with 8 positions matching TRBD2. Germline CDR1 and CDR2: MNHNY and SVGAGI (reference sequence). V trimming: 2 bases; J trimming: 1 base; junction bases outside the gene matches: 2. The CDR3 length is 15 residues. DNA for the CDR3: TGTGCCAGCAGTTACCTGCGGGGGGGCACAGATACGCAGTATTTT. This codes for CASSYLRGGTDTQYF.

The chain employs TRBV7-2 and TRBJ2-1, with D possibly being TRBD1 (5 bases). Looked up from germline, CDR1 is SGHTA and CDR2 is FQGNSA. CDR3 length: 13 amino acids. With 5 bases removed from V and 3 bases from J, the gap between germline ends came to 8 bases. The CDR3 DNA sequence: TGTGCCAGCAGCCATGACAGCTACAATGAGCAGTTCTTC. Translation: CASSHDSYNEQFF.

The rearrangement links TRBV30 to TRBJ1-2, with D hard to call. This CDR3 spans 13 amino acids. Germline assignment: CDR1 GTSNPN and CDR2 SVGIG (reference sequence). V gave up 8 bases and J gave up 0 bases, with 13 bases separating them. Here the CDR3 reads CAGVTGANYGYTF. The CDR3 region has the DNA TGTGCCGGGGTTACCGGGGCTAACTATGGCTACACCTTC. Supplemented by reference TRBV30 and TRBJ1-2, the full variable domain reads SQTIHQWPATLVQPVGSPLSLECTVEGTSNPNLYWYRQAAGRGLQLLFYSVGIGQISSEVPQNLSASRPQDRQFILSSKKLLLSDSGFYLCAGVTGANYGYTFGSGTRLTVV.

V gene TRBV9 combines with J gene TRBJ1-3; no clear D. In germline, CDR1 is SGDLS, CDR2 YYNGEE. The CDR3 is 16 amino acids. V shed 0 bases and J shed 7 bases, with 17 bases lying between them. The CDR3 protein is CASSVGPYGVGNTIYF. The DNA of the CDR3 is TGTGCCAGCAGCGTAGGTCCCTACGGGGTAGGGAACACCATATATTTT.

V usage is TRBV6-1 and J usage is TRBJ2-1; D gene ambiguous. V lost 7 bases and J 5 bases, leaving 18 bases between the germline ends. This CDR3 has 15 residues. Germline-derived CDR1 and CDR2 are MNHNS and SASEGT. CDR3 residues: CASITYKAGDNEQFF. CDR3 bases: TGTGCCAGCATCACCTACAAGGCCGGAGACAATGAGCAGTTCTTC.

The chain carries TRBV29-1 and TRBJ2-5, with 9 bases matching TRBD1. The V gene end was trimmed by 6 bases and the J gene end by 4 bases; junction bases not matched to a gene: 30. Germline assignment: CDR1 SQVTM and CDR2 ANQGSEA. The CDR3 has 21 residues. CDR3 protein: CSVGTGTPLQRGPAGGETQYF. The CDR3 DNA reads TGCAGCGTGGGGACAGGGACCCCCCTCCAGCGGGGCCCCGCAGGGGGAGAGACCCAGTACTTC.

CDR3 DNA: TGCAGCGTTCTCGGGACAGTCGCCTCCGAGCAGTACTTC. Translated, it gives CSVLGTVASEQYF. The chain carries TRBV29-1 and TRBJ2-7; 7 bases are shared with TRBD1. CDR1 and CDR2 from the germline V gene are SQVTM and ANQGSEA. The CDR3 consists of 13 residues. The V gene end was trimmed by 5 bases and the J gene end by 6 bases; junction bases not matched to a gene: 10.

The rearrangement joins TRBV6-1 to TRBJ2-3, with 11 bases that match TRBD1. V lost 4 bases and J lost 4; bases outside the gene matches: 7. Germline lookup yields CDR1 MNHNS and CDR2 SASEGT. The CDR3 length is 16 residues. In DNA form, the CDR3 reads TGTGCCAGCAGTGTTCCGGGGACAGGGGGGGCAGATACGCAGTATTTT. Translation gives CASSVPGTGGADTQYF.

CDR3 sequence reads: CAWSPIDRPGSQHF. The CDR3 nucleotides read TGTGCCTGGAGTCCGATCGACAGACCGGGTTCCCAGCATTTT. The V and J genes are TRBV30 and TRBJ1-5; a weak D match, TRBD1 (5 bases). V lost 2 bases to trimming and J lost 11 bases, with 19 bases between them. Germline CDR1 and CDR2: GTSNPN and SVGIG (reference sequence). The CDR3 runs to 14 residues. Using reference TRBV30 and TRBJ1-5 for the parts outside the CDR3, the full variable domain is SQTIHQWPATLVQPVGSPLSLECTVEGTSNPNLYWYRQAAGRGLQLLFYSVGIGQISSEVPQNLSASRPQDRQFILSSKKLLLSDSGFYLCAWSPIDRPGSQHFGDGTRLSIL.

The V and J genes are TRBV29-1 and TRBJ1-1; D is undetermined. V lost 3 bases and J 2 bases, leaving 10 bases between the germline ends. Per germline, CDR1 SQVTM and CDR2 ANQGSEA. This CDR3 has 13 amino acids. CDR3 amino acids: CSVEGKSNTEAFF. The CDR3 nucleotides read TGCAGCGTTGAGGGCAAGAGCAACACTGAAGCTTTCTTT.

The chain uses TRBV7-9 and TRBJ2-5; 7 positions match TRBD2. V was clipped by 5 bases and J by 3 bases; unmatched bases: 3. Germline CDR1 SEHNR, CDR2 FQNEAQ (reference sequence). This CDR3 has 13 amino acids. Here the CDR3 reads CASSERGEETQYF. In DNA, the CDR3 is TGTGCCAGCAGCGAGCGGGGAGAAGAGACCCAGTACTTC.

This sequence joins TRBV5-6 and TRBJ1-2, with a possible D match to TRBD1 (5 bases). The CDR3 consists of 16 residues. V lost 4 bases, J lost 5 bases, and 21 bases lay in between. The germline gives CDR1 SGHDT, CDR2 YYEEEE. CDR3 nucleotide sequence: TGTGCCAGCAGCCTCGCCGGCCAGGGTACGAGGTATGGCTACACCTTC. This encodes CASSLAGQGTRYGYTF.

As DNA, the CDR3 is TGTGCCAGCAGTTACTCAGGAGGAGAATACACCGAGCAGTACTTC. Translation: CASSYSGGEYTEQYF. The J gene is TRBJ2-7, the V gene TRBV6-5; perhaps TRBD2 as D (5 bases). Germline lookup yields CDR1 MNHEY and CDR2 SVGAGI. This CDR3 has 15 residues. V was cut by 0 bases and J by 6 bases, with 15 bases left in between.

The gene calls are TRBV13 and TRBJ2-7; D possibly corresponds to TRBD2 (5 bases). This CDR3 is built from 13 residues. V gave up 5 bases and J gave up 3 bases, with 11 bases separating them. Germline CDR1 is PRHDT and CDR2 is FYEKMQ (reference sequence). CDR3 amino acids: CASSPLRGYEQYF. As DNA, the CDR3 is TGTGCCAGCAGCCCCCTACGGGGCTACGAGCAGTACTTC.